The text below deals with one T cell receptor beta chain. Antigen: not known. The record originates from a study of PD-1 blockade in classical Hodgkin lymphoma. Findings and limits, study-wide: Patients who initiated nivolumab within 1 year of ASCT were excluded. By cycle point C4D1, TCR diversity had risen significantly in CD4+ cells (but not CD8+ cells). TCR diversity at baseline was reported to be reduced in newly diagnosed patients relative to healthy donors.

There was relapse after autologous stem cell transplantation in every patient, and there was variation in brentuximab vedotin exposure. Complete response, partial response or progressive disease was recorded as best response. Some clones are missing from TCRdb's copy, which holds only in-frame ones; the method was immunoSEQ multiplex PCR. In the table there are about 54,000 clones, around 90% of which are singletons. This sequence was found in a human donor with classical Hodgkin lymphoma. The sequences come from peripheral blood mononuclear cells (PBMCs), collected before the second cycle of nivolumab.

CDR3 residues: CASSYGLVPYEQYF. In DNA, the CDR3 is TGTGCCAGCAGCTACGGACTAGTCCCCTACGAGCAGTACTTC. This rearrangement joins TRBV5-5 to TRBJ2-7; 7 bases align to TRBD2. CDR1 is SGHKS, CDR2 YYEKEE, per germline (reference sequence). V lost 3 bases to trimming and J lost 2 bases; unmatched junction nucleotides: 5. The CDR3 runs 14 residues.